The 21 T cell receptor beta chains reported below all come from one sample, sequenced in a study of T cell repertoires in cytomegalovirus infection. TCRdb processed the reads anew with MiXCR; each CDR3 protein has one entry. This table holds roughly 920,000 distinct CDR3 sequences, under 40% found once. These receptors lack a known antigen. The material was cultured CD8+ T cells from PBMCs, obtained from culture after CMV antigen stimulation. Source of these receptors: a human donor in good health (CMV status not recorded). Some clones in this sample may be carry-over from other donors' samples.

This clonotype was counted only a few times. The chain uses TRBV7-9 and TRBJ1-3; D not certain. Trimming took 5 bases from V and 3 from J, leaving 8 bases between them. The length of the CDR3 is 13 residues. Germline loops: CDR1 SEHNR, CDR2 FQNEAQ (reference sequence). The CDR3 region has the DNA TGTGCCAGCAGCCCTGGTAATGGAAACACCATATATTTT. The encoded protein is CASSPGNGNTIYF.

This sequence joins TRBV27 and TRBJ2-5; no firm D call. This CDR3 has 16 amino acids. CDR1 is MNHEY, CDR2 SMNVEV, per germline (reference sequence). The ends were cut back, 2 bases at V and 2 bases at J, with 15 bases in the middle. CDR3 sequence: CASSLMGARFQETQYF. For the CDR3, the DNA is TGTGCCAGCAGTTTAATGGGCGCGCGATTTCAAGAGACCCAGTACTTC.

The CDR3 loop reads CASSLSLRTYEQYF. The CDR3 nucleotides are TGTGCCAGCAGCTTGAGCCTCCGGACTTACGAGCAGTACTTC. V usage is TRBV7-9 and J usage is TRBJ2-7; D is possibly TRBD2 (5 bases). The V gene's germline CDR1 is SEHNR and CDR2 FQNEAQ (reference sequence). The ends were cut back, 3 bases at V and 4 bases at J, with 13 bases in the middle. This CDR3 has 14 amino acids.

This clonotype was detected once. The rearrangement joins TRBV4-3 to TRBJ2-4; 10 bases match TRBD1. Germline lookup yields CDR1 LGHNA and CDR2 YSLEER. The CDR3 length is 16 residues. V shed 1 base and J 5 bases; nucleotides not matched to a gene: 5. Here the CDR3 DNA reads TGCGCCAGCAGCCAAGTCGTAGGGACAGGGGAAAACATTCAGTACTTC. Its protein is CASSQVVGTGENIQYF.

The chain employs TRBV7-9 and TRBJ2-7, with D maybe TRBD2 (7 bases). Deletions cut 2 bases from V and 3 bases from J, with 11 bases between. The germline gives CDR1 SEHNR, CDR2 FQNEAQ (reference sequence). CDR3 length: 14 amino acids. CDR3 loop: CASSLRGAHYEQYF. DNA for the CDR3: TGTGCCAGCAGCTTACGGGGGGCCCACTACGAGCAGTACTTC.

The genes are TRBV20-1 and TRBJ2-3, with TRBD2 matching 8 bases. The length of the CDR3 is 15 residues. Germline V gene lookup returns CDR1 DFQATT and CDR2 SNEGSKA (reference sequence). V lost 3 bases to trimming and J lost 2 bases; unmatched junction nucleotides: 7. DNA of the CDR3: TGCAGTGCTAGTCCCTACGGGGGGGACACAGATACGCAGTATTTT. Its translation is CSASPYGGDTDTQYF.

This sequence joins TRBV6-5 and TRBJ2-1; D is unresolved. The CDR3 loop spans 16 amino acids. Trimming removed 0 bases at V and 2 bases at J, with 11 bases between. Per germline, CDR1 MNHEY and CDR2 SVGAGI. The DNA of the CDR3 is TGTGCCAGCAGTTACTCATCTATGGCACCCTACAATGAGCAGTTCTTC. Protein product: CASSYSSMAPYNEQFF.

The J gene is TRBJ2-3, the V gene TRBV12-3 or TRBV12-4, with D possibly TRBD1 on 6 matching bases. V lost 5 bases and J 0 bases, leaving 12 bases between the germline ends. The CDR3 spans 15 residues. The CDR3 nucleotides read TGTGCCAGCAGTGAAGGGGGATCTAGCACAGATACGCAGTATTTT. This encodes CASSEGGSSTDTQYF.

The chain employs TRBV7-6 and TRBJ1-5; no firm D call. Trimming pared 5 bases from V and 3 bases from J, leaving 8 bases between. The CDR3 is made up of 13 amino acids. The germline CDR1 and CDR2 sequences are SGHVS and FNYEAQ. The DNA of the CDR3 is TGTGCCAGCAGCCGGGCCTCCAATCAGCCCCAGCATTTT. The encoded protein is CASSRASNQPQHF.

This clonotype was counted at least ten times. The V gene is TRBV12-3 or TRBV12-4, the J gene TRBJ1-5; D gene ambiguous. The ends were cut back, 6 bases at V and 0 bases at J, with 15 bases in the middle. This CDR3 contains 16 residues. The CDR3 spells CASSHPTLNSNQPQHF. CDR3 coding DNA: TGTGCCAGCAGCCACCCCACACTAAATAGCAATCAGCCCCAGCATTTT.

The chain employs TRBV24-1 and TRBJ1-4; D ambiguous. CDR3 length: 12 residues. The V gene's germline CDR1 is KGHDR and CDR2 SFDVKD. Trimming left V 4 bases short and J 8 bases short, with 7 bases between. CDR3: CATSESSEKLFF. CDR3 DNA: TGTGCCACCAGTGAGAGTTCGGAAAAACTGTTTTTT.

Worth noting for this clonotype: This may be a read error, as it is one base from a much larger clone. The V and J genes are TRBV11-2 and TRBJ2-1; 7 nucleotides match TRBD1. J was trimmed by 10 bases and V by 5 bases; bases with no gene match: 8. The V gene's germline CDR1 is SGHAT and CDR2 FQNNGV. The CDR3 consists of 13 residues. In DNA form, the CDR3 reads TGTGCCAGCAGCCCACAGGGGACGCGAGAGCAGTTCTTC. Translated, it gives CASSPQGTREQFF. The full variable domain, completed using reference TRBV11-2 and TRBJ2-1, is EAGVAQSPRYKIIEKRQSVAFWCNPISGHATLYWYQQILGQGPKLLIQFQNNGVVDDSQLPKDRFSAERLKGVDSTLKIQPAKLEDSAVYLCASSPQGTREQFFGPGTRLTVL.

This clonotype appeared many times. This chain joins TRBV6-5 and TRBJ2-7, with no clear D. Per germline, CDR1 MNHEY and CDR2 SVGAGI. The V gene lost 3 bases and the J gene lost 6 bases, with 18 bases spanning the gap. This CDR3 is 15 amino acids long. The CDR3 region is CASSYNGHQPAEQYF. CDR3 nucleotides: TGTGCCAGCAGTTATAATGGCCACCAGCCAGCCGAGCAGTACTTC.

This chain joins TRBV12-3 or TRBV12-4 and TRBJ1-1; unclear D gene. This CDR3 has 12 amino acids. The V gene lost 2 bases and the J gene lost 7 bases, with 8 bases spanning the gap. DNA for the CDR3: TGTGCCAGCAGTTTATTGTCACTTGAAGCTTTCTTT. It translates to CASSLLSLEAFF.

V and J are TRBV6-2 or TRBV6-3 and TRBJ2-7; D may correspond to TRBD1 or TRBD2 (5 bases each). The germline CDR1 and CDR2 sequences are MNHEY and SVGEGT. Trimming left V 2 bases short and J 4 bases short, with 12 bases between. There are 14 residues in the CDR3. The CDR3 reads CASSYNGDGYEQYV. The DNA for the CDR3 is TGTGCCAGCAGTTACAATGGGGACGGGTACGAGCAGTACGTC.

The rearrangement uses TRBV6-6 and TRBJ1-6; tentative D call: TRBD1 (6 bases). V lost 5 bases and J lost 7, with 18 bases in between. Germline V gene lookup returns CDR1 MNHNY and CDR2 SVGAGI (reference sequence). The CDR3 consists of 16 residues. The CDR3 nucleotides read TGTGCCAGCAGTGAACAGGGAGCAAAAGTCAATTCACCCCTCCACTTT. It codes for CASSEQGAKVNSPLHF.

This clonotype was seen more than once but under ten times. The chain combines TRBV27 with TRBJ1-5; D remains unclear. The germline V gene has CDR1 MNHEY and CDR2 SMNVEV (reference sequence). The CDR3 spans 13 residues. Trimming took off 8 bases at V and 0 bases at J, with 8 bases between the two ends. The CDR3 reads CASGNHSNQPQHF. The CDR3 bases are TGTGCCAGCGGCAACCATAGCAATCAGCCCCAGCATTTT.

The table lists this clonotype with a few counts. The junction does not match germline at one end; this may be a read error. The CDR3 DNA follows: TGTGCCAGCAGTTTAGTCCCCCCAGGGGGCCCCGACAATGAGCAGTTCTTC. Translating it yields CASSLVPPGGPDNEQFF. The rearrangement links TRBV7-6 to TRBJ2-1; 8 bases align to TRBD1. The CDR3 loop spans 17 amino acids. Germline V gives CDR1 SGHVS, CDR2 FNYEAQ. The full variable domain, with the rest looked up from reference TRBV7-6 and TRBJ2-1, is GAGVSQSPRYKVTKRGQDVALRCDPISGHVSLYWYRQALGQGPEFLTYFNYEAQQDKSGLPNDRFSAERPEGSISTLTIQRTEQRDSAMYRCASSLVPPGGPDNEQFFGPGTRLTVL.

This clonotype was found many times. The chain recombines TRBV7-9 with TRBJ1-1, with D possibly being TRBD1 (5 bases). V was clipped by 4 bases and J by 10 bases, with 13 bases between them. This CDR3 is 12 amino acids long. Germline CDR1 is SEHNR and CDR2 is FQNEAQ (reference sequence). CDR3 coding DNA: TGTGCCAGCAGCTGGTTGGTAAGGGGAGCTTTCTTT. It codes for CASSWLVRGAFF. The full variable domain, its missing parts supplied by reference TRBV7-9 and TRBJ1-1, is DTGVSQNPRHKITKRGQNVTFRCDPISEHNRLYWYRQTLGQGPEFLTYFQNEAQLEKSRLLSDRFSAERPKGSFSTLEIQRTEQGDSAMYLCASSWLVRGAFFGQGTRLTVV.

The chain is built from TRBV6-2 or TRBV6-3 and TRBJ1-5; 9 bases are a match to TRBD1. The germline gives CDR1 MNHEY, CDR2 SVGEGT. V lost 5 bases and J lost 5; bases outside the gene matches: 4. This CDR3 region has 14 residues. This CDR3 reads CASSHWDRDQPQHF. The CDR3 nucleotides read TGTGCCAGCAGTCACTGGGACAGGGATCAGCCCCAGCATTTT.

The CDR3 DNA follows: TGTGCCAGCAGTGGTCCCTACGAGCAGTACTTC. This gives the protein CASSGPYEQYF. The chain employs TRBV6-1 and TRBJ2-7; D not resolved. Trimming took off 4 bases at V and 2 bases at J, with 3 bases between the two ends. CDR1 is MNHNS and CDR2 is SASEGT in the germline V gene. The CDR3 has 11 residues.